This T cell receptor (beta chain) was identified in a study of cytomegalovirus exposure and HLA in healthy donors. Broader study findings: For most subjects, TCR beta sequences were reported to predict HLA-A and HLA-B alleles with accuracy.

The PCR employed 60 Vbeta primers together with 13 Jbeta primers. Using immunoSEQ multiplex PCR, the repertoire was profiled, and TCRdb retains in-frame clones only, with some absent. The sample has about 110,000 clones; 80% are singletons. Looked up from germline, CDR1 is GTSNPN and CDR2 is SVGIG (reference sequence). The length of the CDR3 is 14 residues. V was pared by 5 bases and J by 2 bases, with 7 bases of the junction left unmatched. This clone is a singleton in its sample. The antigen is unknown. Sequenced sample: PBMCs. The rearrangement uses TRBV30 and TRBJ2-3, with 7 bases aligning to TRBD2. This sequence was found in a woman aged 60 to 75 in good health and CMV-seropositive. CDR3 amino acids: CAWASGRHTDTQYF. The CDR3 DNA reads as TGTGCCTGGGCTAGCGGACGCCACACAGATACGCAGTATTTT.